This TCR beta chain was sequenced for a study of identical twins. MiXCR was run by TCRdb on the 5' RACE reads, yielding one entry per CDR3 protein. The table lists some 710,000 distinct CDR3 sequences, approximately 6.1% of them singletons. This clonotype was counted at least ten times. The CDR3 is 12 amino acids. The V end lost 4 bases, the J end lost 1 base, and 7 bases lay between the germline ends. CDR1 SQVTM and CDR2 ANQGSEA come from the germline V gene. J is TRBJ1-1 and V is TRBV29-1; no reliable D call. The TCR originated in a man aged 18 to 30 in good health. Sequencing was performed on naive T cells sorted from blood. The CDR3 DNA reads TGCAGCGTTGCATGGCCGAACACTGAAGCTTTCTTT. This sequence encodes CSVAWPNTEAFF.